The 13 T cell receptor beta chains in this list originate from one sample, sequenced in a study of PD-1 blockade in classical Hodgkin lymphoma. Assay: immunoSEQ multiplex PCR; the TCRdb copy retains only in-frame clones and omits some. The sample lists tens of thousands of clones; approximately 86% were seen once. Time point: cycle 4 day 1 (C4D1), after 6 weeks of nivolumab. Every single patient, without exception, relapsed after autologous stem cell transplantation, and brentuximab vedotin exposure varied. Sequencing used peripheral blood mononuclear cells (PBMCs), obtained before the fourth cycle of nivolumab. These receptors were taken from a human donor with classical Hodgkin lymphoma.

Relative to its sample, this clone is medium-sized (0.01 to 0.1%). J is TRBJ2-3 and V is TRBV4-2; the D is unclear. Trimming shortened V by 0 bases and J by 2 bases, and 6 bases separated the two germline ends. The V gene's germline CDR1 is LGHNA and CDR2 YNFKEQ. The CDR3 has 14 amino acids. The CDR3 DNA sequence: TGTGCCAGCAGCCAAGAGACCTACACAGATACGCAGTATTTT. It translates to CASSQETYTDTQYF.

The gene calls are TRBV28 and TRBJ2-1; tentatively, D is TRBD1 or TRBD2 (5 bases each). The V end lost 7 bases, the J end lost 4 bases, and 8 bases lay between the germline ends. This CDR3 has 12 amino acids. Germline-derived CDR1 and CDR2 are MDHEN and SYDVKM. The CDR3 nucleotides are TGTGCCAGCAACGAGGGGTACAATGAGCAGTTCTTC. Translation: CASNEGYNEQFF.

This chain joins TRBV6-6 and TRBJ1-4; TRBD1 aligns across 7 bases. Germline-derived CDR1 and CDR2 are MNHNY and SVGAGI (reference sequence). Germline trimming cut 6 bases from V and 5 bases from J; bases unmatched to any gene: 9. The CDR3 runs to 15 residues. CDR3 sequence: CASSLYRGGNEKLFF. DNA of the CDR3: TGTGCCAGCAGCCTTTACAGGGGCGGGAATGAAAAACTGTTTTTT.

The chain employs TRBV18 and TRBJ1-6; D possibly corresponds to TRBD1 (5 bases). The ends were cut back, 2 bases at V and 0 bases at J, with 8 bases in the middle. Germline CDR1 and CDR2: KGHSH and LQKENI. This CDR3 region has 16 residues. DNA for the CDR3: TGTGCCAGCTCACCAGTAAGGGGCTCCTATAATTCACCCCTCCACTTT. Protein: CASSPVRGSYNSPLHF.

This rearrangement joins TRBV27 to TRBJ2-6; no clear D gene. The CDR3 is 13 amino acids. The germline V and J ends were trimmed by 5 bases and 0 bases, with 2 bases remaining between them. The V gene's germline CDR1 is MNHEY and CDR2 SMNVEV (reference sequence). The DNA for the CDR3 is TGTGCCAGCAGTAACTCTGGGGCCAACGTCCTGACTTTC. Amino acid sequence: CASSNSGANVLTF.

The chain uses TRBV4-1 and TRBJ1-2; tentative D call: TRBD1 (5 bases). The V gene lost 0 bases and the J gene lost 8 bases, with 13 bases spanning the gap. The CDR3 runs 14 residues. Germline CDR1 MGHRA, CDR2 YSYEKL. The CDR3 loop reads CASSQDGQGGGYTF. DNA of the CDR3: TGCGCCAGCAGCCAAGATGGCCAGGGAGGAGGCTACACCTTC.

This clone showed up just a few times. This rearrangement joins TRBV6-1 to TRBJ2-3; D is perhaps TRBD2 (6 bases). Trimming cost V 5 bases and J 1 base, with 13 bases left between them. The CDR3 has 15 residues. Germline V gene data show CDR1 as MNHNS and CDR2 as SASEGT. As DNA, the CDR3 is TGTGCCAGCAGTATTACTATAGCGGGCACAGATACGCAGTATTTT. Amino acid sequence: CASSITIAGTDTQYF.

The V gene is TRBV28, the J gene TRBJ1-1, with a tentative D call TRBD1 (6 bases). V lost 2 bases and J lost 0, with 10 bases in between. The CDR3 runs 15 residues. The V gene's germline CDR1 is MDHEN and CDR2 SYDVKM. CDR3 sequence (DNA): TGTGCCAGCAGTTTACCCTGGGGGCTGAACACTGAAGCTTTCTTT. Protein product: CASSLPWGLNTEAFF.

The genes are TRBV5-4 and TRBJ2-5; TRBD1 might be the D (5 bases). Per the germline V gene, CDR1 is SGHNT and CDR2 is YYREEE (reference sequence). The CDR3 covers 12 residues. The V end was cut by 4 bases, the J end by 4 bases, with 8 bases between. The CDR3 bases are TGTGCCAGCAGCGGGGCTGGAGAGACCCAGTACTTC. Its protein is CASSGAGETQYF.

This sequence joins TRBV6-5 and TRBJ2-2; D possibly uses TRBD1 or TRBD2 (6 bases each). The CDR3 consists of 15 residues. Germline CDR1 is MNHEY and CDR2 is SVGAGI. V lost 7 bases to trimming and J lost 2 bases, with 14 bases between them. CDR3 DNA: TGTGCCAGCATTGCGACGGGGGCTAACACCGGGGAGCTGTTTTTT. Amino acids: CASIATGANTGELFF.

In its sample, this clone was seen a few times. CDR3 bases: TGTGCCAGTAGTATTATAAATCAGCCCCAGCATTTT. This codes for CASSIINQPQHF. J is TRBJ1-5 and V is TRBV19; D is unclear. The length of the CDR3 is 12 residues. The germline CDR1 and CDR2 sequences are LNHDA and SQIVND (reference sequence). The V end was cut by 3 bases, the J end by 4 bases, with 4 bases between.

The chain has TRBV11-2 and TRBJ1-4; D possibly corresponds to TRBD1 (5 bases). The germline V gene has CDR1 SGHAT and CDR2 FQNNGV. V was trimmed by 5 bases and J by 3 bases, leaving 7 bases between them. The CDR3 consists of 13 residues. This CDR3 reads CASSLGPNEKLFF. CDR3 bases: TGTGCCAGCAGCCTGGGGCCTAATGAAAAACTGTTTTTT.

This CDR3 reads CASSLALATGIYGYTF. The DNA for the CDR3 is TGTGCCAGCAGCTTAGCCCTTGCGACAGGGATCTATGGCTACACCTTC. This chain links TRBV7-2 with TRBJ1-2; 7 bases fit TRBD1. This CDR3 is built from 16 residues. In germline, CDR1 is SGHTA, CDR2 FQGNSA. The V gene end was trimmed by 0 bases and the J gene end by 4 bases; junction bases not matched to a gene: 8.